These 16 T cell receptor beta chains came from one sample sequenced in a study of identical twins. TCRdb recomputed calls from the 5' RACE reads with MiXCR, one row per CDR3 protein. The sample records approximately 240,000 distinct CDR3 sequences, more than 12% being singletons. The sample consisted of memory (CD45RO+) T cells sorted from blood. These receptor sequences come from a woman younger than 30 in good health.

This clonotype was detected many times. This chain uses TRBV6-2 or TRBV6-3 with TRBJ2-2, with no clear D. The V end was cut by 3 bases, the J end by 13 bases, with 9 bases between. The CDR3 loop spans 11 amino acids. CDR1 is MNHEY, CDR2 SVGEGT, per germline. The CDR3 protein is CASSYYSRLFF. The CDR3 nucleotides read TGTGCCAGCAGTTATTACAGCCGGCTGTTTTTT.

V usage is TRBV7-8 and J usage is TRBJ1-2, with 7 bases fitting TRBD1. The CDR3 has 15 amino acids. V was pared by 4 bases and J by 0 bases, with 5 bases of the junction left unmatched. Germline V gives CDR1 SGHVS, CDR2 FQNEAQ. CDR3 amino acids: CASSWDSHANYGYTF. The DNA of the CDR3 is TGTGCCAGCAGCTGGGACAGTCACGCTAACTATGGCTACACCTTC. The variable domain in full, with the rest retrieved from reference TRBV7-8 and TRBJ1-2, is GAGVSQSPRYKVAKRGQDVALRCDPISGHVSLFWYQQALGQGPEFLTYFQNEAQLDKSGLPSDRFFAERPEGSVSTLKIQRTQQEDSAVYLCASSWDSHANYGYTFGSGTRLTVV.

The rearrangement uses TRBV7-8 and TRBJ1-5; D ambiguous. The CDR3 is made up of 16 amino acids. Germline lookup yields CDR1 SGHVS and CDR2 FQNEAQ. The germline V and J ends were trimmed by 4 bases and 6 bases, with 19 bases remaining between them. CDR3 nucleotides: TGTGCCAGCAGCTCCGGCCGGACCACCAGAATTCAGCCCCAGCATTTT. It encodes CASSSGRTTRIQPQHF.

This clonotype was counted a few times. The chain links TRBV12-3 or TRBV12-4 to TRBJ1-5; TRBD1 matches 7 bases. Trimming at V came to 8 bases and at J to 7 bases, leaving 8 bases not matched to a gene. The CDR3 consists of 13 residues. CDR3 sequence reads: CASQRQGGQPQHF. Written as DNA, the CDR3 is TGTGCCAGCCAGAGACAGGGCGGACAGCCCCAGCATTTT.

This sequence joins TRBV20-1 and TRBJ2-1; tentatively, D is TRBD1 (5 bases). The V end lost 4 bases, the J end lost 7 bases, and 5 bases lay between the germline ends. The CDR3 is 10 amino acids. Germline V gene data show CDR1 as DFQATT and CDR2 as SNEGSKA (reference sequence). CDR3 nucleotide sequence: TGCAGTGCTACAGGGAATGAGCAGTTCTTC. Amino acids: CSATGNEQFF.

The V gene is TRBV20-1, the J gene TRBJ2-1; TRBD2 is a possible D gene (6 bases). Germline CDR1 is DFQATT and CDR2 is SNEGSKA (reference sequence). There are 14 residues in the CDR3. The V and J ends lost 5 bases and 1 base respectively, with 12 bases between them. In DNA, the CDR3 is TGCAGTGCTCGTAGCGGTGGGTCCTACAATGAGCAGTTCTTC. It codes for CSARSGGSYNEQFF.

In its sample, this clonotype was seen once. V is TRBV10-1 and J is TRBJ2-7; possible D gene TRBD2, 6 bases. This CDR3 is 13 amino acids long. The V and J ends lost 3 bases and 6 bases respectively, with 12 bases between them. Germline values: CDR1 WNHNN, CDR2 SYGVQD (reference sequence). The CDR3 sequence: CASSDGGFGEQYF. DNA of the CDR3: TGCGCCAGCAGTGATGGGGGGTTCGGCGAGCAGTACTTC.

V and J are TRBV6-1 and TRBJ2-1; D may be TRBD1 or TRBD2 (5 bases each). Trimming cost V 8 bases and J 0 bases, with 14 bases left between them. Germline V CDR1 and CDR2: MNHNS, SASEGT. This CDR3 region has 15 residues. Here the CDR3 DNA reads TGTGCCAGCGGCCTCGGGGCTTACTCCTACAATGAGCAGTTCTTC. Protein sequence: CASGLGAYSYNEQFF.

The chain links TRBV12-3 or TRBV12-4 to TRBJ1-3; 7 positions agree with TRBD1. The CDR3 covers 15 residues. With 5 bases clipped from V and 1 base from J, the junction kept 5 bases outside the gene matches. CDR3 region: CASSHLQGSGNTIYF. CDR3 bases: TGTGCCAGCAGTCATCTACAGGGGTCTGGAAACACCATATATTTT.

In its sample, this clonotype was seen a few times. J is TRBJ1-1 and V is TRBV11-2; weak D call: TRBD1 (5 bases). The CDR3 runs 16 residues. The germline CDR1 and CDR2 sequences are SGHAT and FQNNGV. Trimming took off 5 bases at V and 1 base at J, with 17 bases between the two ends. Written as DNA, the CDR3 is TGTGCCAGCAGCCCCCGTGGGGGGGATGCGAACACTGAAGCTTTCTTT. Translation: CASSPRGGDANTEAFF.

V is TRBV20-1 and J is TRBJ2-5; possibly TRBD2 for D (6 bases). Between the trimmed V and J ends, which lost 2 bases and 1 base, there was a span of 8 bases. The CDR3 contains 13 residues. Germline V CDR1 and CDR2: DFQATT, SNEGSKA (reference sequence). CDR3 sequence reads: CSARSSVQETQYF. The CDR3 DNA follows: TGCAGTGCTAGATCTAGCGTCCAAGAGACCCAGTACTTC.

This sequence joins TRBV29-1 and TRBJ1-2, with D possibly matching TRBD1 (6 bases). The ends were cut back, 3 bases at V and 4 bases at J, with 15 bases in the middle. This CDR3 has 14 amino acids. Germline CDR1 and CDR2: SQVTM and ANQGSEA. The CDR3 reads CSVEFPGEGYGYTF. For the CDR3, the DNA is TGCAGCGTTGAGTTCCCAGGGGAAGGCTATGGCTACACCTTC.

This clonotype turned up a few times. As DNA, the CDR3 is TGTGCCAGCTCACCAAGAGACGACAGCACCGGGGAGCTGTTTTTT. Translation gives CASSPRDDSTGELFF. V and J are TRBV18 and TRBJ2-2; a possible D gene is TRBD1 (5 bases). V was trimmed by 2 bases and J by 4 bases, leaving 11 bases between them. The CDR3 is 15 residues long. Germline CDR1 reads KGHSH; CDR2 reads LQKENI.

The chain has TRBV20-1 and TRBJ2-7, with 11 bases that match TRBD1. With V trimmed by 6 bases and J by 4 bases, 5 bases remained unmatched. Germline V CDR1 and CDR2: DFQATT, SNEGSKA (reference sequence). The CDR3 has 13 amino acids. The CDR3 sequence: CSAFRDRGYEQYF. The CDR3, as DNA: TGCAGTGCCTTTAGGGACAGGGGGTACGAGCAGTACTTC.

Points on this clonotype: This may arise from a read error, as a much more abundant clone is one base away. The rearrangement uses TRBV12-3 or TRBV12-4 and TRBJ1-2; a possible D gene is TRBD1 (5 bases). The CDR3 runs to 13 residues. V lost 3 bases to trimming and J lost 2 bases, with 7 bases between them. In nucleotides, the CDR3 is TGTGCCAGCAGTTTTAACAGGAACTATGGCTACACCTTC. Its protein is CASSFNRNYGYTF.

CDR3: CAISDGGANEKLFF. DNA for the CDR3: TGTGCCATCAGTGATGGTGGCGCTAATGAAAAACTGTTTTTT. The chain is built from TRBV10-3 and TRBJ1-4; unclear D gene. The CDR3 is 14 residues long. Trimming stripped 3 bases from V and 3 bases from J, with 8 bases between. The germline V gene has CDR1 ENHRY and CDR2 SYGVKD.